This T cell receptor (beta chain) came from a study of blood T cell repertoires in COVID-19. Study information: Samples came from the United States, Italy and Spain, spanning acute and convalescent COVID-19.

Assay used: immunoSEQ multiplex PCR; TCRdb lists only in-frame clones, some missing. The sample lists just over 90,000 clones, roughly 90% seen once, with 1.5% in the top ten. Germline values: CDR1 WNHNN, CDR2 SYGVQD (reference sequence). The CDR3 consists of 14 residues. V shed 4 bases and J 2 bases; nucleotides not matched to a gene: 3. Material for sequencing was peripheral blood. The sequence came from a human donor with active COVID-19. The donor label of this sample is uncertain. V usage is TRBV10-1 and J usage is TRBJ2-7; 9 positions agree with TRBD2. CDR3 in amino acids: CASSGERGAYEQYF. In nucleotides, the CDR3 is TGCGCCAGCAGTGGGGAGCGGGGGGCCTACGAGCAGTACTTC.